This T cell receptor (beta chain) was identified during a study of metastatic and nonmetastatic thyroid tumors. Background on the study: Patients with malignant and benign thyroid disease provided blood and tumor or nodule tissue, whose repertoires were compared.

Study observations and caveats: Patients with malignant thyroid tumors reportedly had significantly higher TCR beta diversity than those with benign nodules, in blood and tumor.

The CDR3 is made up of 12 amino acids. Trimming removed 8 bases at V and 2 bases at J, with 11 bases between. In germline, CDR1 is GTSNPN, CDR2 SVGIG (reference sequence). No patient received treatment before thyroid surgery. Comments on this clone: Its antigen is as yet unknown.

In the original processing: CDR3 differences across clinicopathological groups were used to build a distant-metastasis classifier for papillary thyroid cancer. MiXCR reprocessed the PCR reads for TCRdb. The V and J calls and clone size come from TCRdb's table, not from the authors' own analysis. Of about 37,000 clones in the sample, approximately 30% are singletons; the top ten hold 11%. The chain has TRBV30 and TRBJ2-3; a weak D match, TRBD2 (5 bases). The specimen sequenced was blood. The TCR sequence derives from a male donor with papillary thyroid cancer or a benign thyroid nodule (not recorded which). Some clones in this sample may be carry-over from other donors' samples. Written as DNA, the CDR3 is TGTGCCCATGAGCGGATCACAGATACGCAGTATTTT. Protein: CAHERITDTQYF.